The entry below describes one T cell receptor (beta chain). Looked up from germline, CDR1 is SNHLY and CDR2 is FYNNEI. The V end was cut by 2 bases, the J end by 7 bases, with 11 bases between. This CDR3 is 13 amino acids long. Method: immunoSEQ multiplex PCR; TCRdb's copy keeps in-frame clones and lacks some. This table holds approximately 310,000 clones, over 75% found once. These data are taken from a study of blood T cell repertoires in COVID-19. The wider study: T cells, B-cell-depleted T cells, or PBMCs provided the cDNA or gDNA that served as material.

The sequence came from a man aged 50-60 years with active or convalescent COVID-19. Sequencing was performed on peripheral blood. This chain links TRBV2 with TRBJ1-1; D not resolved. CDR3 sequence: CASSESNEVEAFF. The CDR3 DNA sequence: TGTGCCAGCAGTGAAAGTAACGAGGTTGAAGCTTTCTTT.